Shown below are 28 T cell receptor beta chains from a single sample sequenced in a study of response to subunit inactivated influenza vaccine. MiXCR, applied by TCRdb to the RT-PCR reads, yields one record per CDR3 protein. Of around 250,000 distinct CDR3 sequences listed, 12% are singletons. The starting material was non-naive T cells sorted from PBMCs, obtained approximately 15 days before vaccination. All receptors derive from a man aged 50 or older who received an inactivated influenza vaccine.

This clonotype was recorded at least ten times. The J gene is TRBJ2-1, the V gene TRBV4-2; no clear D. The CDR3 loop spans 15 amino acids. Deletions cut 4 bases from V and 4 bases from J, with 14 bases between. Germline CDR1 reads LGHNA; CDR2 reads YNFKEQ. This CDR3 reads CASSPEQEIYNEQFF. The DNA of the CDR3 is TGTGCCAGCAGCCCCGAGCAGGAGATTTACAATGAGCAGTTCTTC.

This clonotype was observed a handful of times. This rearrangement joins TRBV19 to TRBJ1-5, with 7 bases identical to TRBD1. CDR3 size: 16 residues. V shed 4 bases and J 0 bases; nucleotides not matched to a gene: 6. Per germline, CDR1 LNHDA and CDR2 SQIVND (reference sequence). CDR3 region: CASSREGQYSNQPQHF. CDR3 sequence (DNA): TGTGCCAGTAGTAGAGAGGGACAGTATAGCAATCAGCCCCAGCATTTT.

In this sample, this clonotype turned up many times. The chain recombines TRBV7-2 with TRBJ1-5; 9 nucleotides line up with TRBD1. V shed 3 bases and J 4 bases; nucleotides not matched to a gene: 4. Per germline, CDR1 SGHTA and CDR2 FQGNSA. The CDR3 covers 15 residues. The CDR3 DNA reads TGTGCCAGCAGCTTCGGGACAGGGAGAAATCAGCCCCAGCATTTT. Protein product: CASSFGTGRNQPQHF.

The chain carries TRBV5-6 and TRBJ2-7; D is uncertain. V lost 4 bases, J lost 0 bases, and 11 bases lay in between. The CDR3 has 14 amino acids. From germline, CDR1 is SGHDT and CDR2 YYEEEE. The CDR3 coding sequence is TGTGCCAGCAGCCCCGGGCCCCTCTCCTACGAGCAGTACTTC. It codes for CASSPGPLSYEQYF.

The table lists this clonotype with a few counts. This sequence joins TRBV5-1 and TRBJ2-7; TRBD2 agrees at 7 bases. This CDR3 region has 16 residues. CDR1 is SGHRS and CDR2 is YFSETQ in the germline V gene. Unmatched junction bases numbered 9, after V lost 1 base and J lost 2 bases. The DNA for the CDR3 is TGCGCCAGCAGCTTGAGCCTGGGGGGGTCAGCCTACGAGCAGTACTTC. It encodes CASSLSLGGSAYEQYF. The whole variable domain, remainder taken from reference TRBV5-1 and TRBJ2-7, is KAGVTQTPRYLIKTRGQQVTLSCSPISGHRSVSWYQQTPGQGLQFLFEYFSETQRNKGNFPGRFSGRQFSNSRSEMNVSTLELGDSALYLCASSLSLGGSAYEQYFGPGTRLTVT.

The CDR3 loop reads CASSEIGNQPQHF. CDR3 DNA sequence: TGTGCCAGCAGTGAAATAGGCAATCAGCCCCAGCATTTT. The chain has TRBV2 and TRBJ1-5, with D unresolved. V shed 2 bases and J shed 2 bases, with 4 bases lying between them. Germline lookup yields CDR1 SNHLY and CDR2 FYNNEI. CDR3 length equals 13 residues.

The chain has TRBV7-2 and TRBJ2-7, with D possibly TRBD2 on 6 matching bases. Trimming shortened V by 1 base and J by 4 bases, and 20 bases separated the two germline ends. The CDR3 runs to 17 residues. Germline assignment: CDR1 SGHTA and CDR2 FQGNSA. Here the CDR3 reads CASSLGGGRRTIYEQYF. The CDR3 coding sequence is TGTGCCAGCAGCTTAGGAGGCGGTCGGCGGACTATTTACGAGCAGTACTTC. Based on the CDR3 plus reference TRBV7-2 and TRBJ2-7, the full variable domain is GAGVSQSPSNKVTEKGKDVELRCDPISGHTALYWYRQSLGQGLEFLIYFQGNSAPDKSGLPSDRFSAERTGGSVSTLTIQRTQQEDSAVYLCASSLGGGRRTIYEQYFGPGTRLTVT.

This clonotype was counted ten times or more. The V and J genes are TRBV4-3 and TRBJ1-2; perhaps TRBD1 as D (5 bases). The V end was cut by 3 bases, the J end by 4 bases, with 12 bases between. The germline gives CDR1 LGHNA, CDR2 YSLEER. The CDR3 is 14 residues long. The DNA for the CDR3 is TGCGCCAGCAGCCACGCAGACAGAGTCTATGGCTACACCTTC. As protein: CASSHADRVYGYTF.

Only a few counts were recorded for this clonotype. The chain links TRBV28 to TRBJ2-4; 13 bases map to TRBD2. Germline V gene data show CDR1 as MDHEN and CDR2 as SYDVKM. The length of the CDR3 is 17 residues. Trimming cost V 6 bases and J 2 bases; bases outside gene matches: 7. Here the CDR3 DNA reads TGTGCCAGCAGACGGGGGGGACTAGCGGGGTCCAAAAACATTCAGTACTTC. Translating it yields CASRRGGLAGSKNIQYF.

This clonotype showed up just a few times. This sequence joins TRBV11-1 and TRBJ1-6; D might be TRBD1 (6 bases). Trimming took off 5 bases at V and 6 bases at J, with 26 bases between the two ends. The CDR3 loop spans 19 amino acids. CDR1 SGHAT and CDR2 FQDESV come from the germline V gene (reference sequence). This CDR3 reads CASSQVGFGAGALNSPLHF. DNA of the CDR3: TGTGCCAGCAGCCAGGTCGGGTTTGGGGCAGGGGCCCTTAATTCACCCCTCCACTTT.

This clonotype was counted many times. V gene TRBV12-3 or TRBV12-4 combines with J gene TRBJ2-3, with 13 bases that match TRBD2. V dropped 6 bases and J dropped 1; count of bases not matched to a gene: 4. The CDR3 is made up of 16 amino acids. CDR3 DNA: TGTGCCAGCAGGCCGGGACTAGCGGGGCGCACAGATACGCAGTATTTT. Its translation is CASRPGLAGRTDTQYF.

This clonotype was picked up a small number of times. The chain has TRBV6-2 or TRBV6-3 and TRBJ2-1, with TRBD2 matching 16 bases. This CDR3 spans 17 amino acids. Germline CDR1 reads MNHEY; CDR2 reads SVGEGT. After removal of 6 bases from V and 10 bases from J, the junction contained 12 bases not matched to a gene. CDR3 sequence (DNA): TGTGCCAGCAGGCGACCCGGGACTAGCGGGAGGGATCGAGAGCAGTTCTTC. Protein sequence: CASRRPGTSGRDREQFF.

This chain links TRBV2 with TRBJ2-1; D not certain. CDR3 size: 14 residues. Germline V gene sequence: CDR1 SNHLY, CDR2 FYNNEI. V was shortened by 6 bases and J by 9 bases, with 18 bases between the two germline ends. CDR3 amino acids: CASSLSLGLGEQFF. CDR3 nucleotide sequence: TGTGCCAGCAGCCTCTCTCTGGGGTTGGGTGAGCAGTTCTTC.

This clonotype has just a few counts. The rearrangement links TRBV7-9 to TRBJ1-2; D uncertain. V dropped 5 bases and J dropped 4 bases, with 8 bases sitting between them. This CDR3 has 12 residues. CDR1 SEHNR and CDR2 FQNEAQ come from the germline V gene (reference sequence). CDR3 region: CASSEDTYGYTF. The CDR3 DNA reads TGTGCCAGCAGCGAAGACACCTATGGCTACACCTTC.

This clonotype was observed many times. The CDR3 loop is CSAMGLAGGTLSYNEQFF. CDR3 nucleotide sequence: TGCAGTGCTATGGGACTAGCGGGGGGTACACTCTCCTACAATGAGCAGTTCTTC. The V call is TRBV20-1, the J call TRBJ2-1; 15 nucleotides line up with TRBD2. The CDR3 has 18 residues. V was pared by 4 bases and J by 0 bases, with 7 bases of the junction left unmatched. CDR1 is DFQATT and CDR2 is SNEGSKA in the germline V gene (reference sequence).

The CDR3 DNA is TGTGCCAGCAGCGGGAGGACAGGTTACGAGCAGTACTTC. It codes for CASSGRTGYEQYF. The genes are TRBV5-5 and TRBJ2-7, with D maybe TRBD1 (7 bases). V lost 4 bases and J 4 bases, leaving 12 bases between the germline ends. Germline V gene sequence: CDR1 SGHKS, CDR2 YYEKEE (reference sequence). There are 13 residues in the CDR3.

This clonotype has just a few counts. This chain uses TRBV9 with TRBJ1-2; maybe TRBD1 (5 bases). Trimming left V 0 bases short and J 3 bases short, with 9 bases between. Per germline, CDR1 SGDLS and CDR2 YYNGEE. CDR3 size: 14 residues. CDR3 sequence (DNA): TGTGCCAGCAGCGTAGCCGGGGGGGACTATGGCTACACCTTC. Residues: CASSVAGGDYGYTF.

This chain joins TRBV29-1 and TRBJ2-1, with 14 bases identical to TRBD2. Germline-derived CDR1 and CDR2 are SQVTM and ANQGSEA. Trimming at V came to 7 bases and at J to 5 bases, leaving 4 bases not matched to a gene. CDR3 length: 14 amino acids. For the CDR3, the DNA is TGCAGCGCCCGGACTAGCGGGAGGAACAATGAGCAGTTCTTC. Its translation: CSARTSGRNNEQFF.

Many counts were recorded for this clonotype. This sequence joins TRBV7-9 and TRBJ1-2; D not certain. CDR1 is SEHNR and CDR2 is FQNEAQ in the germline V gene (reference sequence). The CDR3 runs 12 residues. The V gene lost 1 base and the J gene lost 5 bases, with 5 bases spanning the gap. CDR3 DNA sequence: TGTGCCAGCAGCTTAGATCAGTATGGCTACACCTTC. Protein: CASSLDQYGYTF.

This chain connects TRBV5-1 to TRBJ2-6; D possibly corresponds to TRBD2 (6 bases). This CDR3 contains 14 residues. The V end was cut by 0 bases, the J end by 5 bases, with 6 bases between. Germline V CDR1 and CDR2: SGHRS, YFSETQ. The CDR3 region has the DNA TGCGCCAGCAGCTTGGGCGGGAGGGCCAACGTCCTGACTTTC. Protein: CASSLGGRANVLTF.

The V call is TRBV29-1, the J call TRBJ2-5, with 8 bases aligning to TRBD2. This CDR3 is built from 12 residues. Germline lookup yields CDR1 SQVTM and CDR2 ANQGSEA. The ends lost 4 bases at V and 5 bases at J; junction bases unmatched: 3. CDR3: CSVAGGGETQYF. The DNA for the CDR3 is TGCAGCGTTGCCGGGGGGGGCGAGACCCAGTACTTC. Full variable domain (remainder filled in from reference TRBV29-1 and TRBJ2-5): SAVISQKPSRDICQRGTSLTIQCQVDSQVTMMFWYRQQPGQSLTLIATANQGSEATYESGFVIDKFPISRPNLTFSTLTVSNMSPEDSSIYLCSVAGGGETQYFGPGTRLLVL.

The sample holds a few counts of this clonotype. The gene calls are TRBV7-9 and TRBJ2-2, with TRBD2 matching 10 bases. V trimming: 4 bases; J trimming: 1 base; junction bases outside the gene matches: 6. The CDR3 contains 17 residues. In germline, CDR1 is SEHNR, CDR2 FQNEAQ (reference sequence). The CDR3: CASSSTLAGVNTGELFF. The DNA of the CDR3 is TGTGCCAGCAGCTCAACCCTAGCGGGAGTGAACACCGGGGAGCTGTTTTTT.

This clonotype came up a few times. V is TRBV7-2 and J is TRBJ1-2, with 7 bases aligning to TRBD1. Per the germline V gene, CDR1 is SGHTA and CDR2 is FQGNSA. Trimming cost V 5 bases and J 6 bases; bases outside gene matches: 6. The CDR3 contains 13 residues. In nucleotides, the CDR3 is TGTGCCAGCAGCCAGGGACAGCATCATGGCTACACCTTC. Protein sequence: CASSQGQHHGYTF.

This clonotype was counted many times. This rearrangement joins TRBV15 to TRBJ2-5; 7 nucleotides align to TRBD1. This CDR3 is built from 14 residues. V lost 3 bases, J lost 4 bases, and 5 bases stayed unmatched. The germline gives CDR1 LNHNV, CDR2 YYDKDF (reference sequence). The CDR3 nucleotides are TGTGCCACCAGCAGCCGAGGGGGCGGAGAGACCCAGTACTTC. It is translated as CATSSRGGGETQYF.

This CDR3 is CSVVLWQGNGYTF. CDR3 bases: TGCAGCGTGGTCTTGTGGCAGGGAAATGGCTACACCTTC. The V gene is TRBV29-1, the J gene TRBJ1-2, with D perhaps matching TRBD1 (5 bases). Looked up from germline, CDR1 is SQVTM and CDR2 is ANQGSEA. The V gene lost 6 bases and the J gene lost 6 bases, with 17 bases spanning the gap. This CDR3 contains 13 residues.

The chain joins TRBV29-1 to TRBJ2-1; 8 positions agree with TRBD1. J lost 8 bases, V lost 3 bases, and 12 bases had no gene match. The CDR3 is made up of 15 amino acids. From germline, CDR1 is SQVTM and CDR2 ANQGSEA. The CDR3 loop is CSVDHRGTGVDEQFF. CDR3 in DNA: TGCAGCGTTGATCACAGGGGGACGGGAGTGGATGAGCAGTTCTTC.

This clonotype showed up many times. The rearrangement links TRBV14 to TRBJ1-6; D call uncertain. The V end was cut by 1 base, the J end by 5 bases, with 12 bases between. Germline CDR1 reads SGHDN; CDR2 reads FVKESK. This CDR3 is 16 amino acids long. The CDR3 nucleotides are TGTGCCAGCAGCCAAGCACGGCCCGAGAATAATTCACCCCTCCACTTT. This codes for CASSQARPENNSPLHF.

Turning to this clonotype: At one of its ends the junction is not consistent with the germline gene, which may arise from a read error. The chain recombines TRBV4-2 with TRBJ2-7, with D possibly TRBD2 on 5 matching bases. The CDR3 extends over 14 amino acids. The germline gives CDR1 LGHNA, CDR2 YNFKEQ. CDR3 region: CASRQGFSDYEQYF. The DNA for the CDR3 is TGTGCCAGCAGACAAGGTTTTAGCGATTACGAGCAGTACTTC.